The 21 T cell receptor beta chains below all came from one sample that was sequenced in a study of read filtering for tumor transcriptome and immune sequencing. Molecular barcoded adaptors covering alpha/delta and beta/gamma chains were used on around 400 ng RNA. TCRdb fed the reads into MiXCR, producing one record per CDR3 protein. The sample lists 50,000 or so distinct CDR3 sequences; around 19% were seen once. The specimen sequenced was a population of CD138-negative cells sorted from bone marrow. These receptors all stem from a donor at least 40 years old with multiple myeloma.

This clonotype was observed many times. J is TRBJ2-3 and V is TRBV27; D assignment may be TRBD1 or TRBD2 (6 bases each). Trimming removed 7 bases from V and 4 bases from J, with 18 bases in between. The CDR3 has 15 residues. Germline CDR1 is MNHEY and CDR2 is SMNVEV (reference sequence). CDR3 DNA: TGTGCCAGCACTTCGTTTGAGAGGGGGGCAGATACGCAGTATTTT. It is translated as CASTSFERGADTQYF.

This clonotype was seen a handful of times. This rearrangement joins TRBV7-9 to TRBJ2-1; TRBD2 aligns across 7 bases. Trimming cost V 5 bases and J 5 bases; bases outside gene matches: 3. The CDR3 runs to 13 residues. Germline CDR1 SEHNR, CDR2 FQNEAQ (reference sequence). The CDR3 nucleotides read TGTGCCAGCAGCGGGACTATCGACAATGAGCAGTTCTTC. Translation gives CASSGTIDNEQFF.

This clonotype occurred many times. The chain couples TRBV5-1 to TRBJ2-1, with a possible D match to TRBD1 (6 bases). The germline V and J ends were trimmed by 3 bases and 6 bases, with 19 bases remaining between them. CDR1 is SGHRS, CDR2 YFSETQ, per germline. The CDR3 contains 16 residues. CDR3 sequence: CASSSNRALGSNEQFF. The CDR3 nucleotides are TGCGCCAGCAGCTCGAACAGGGCCCTGGGGAGCAATGAGCAGTTCTTC. Using reference TRBV5-1 and TRBJ2-1 for the parts outside the CDR3, the full variable domain is KAGVTQTPRYLIKTRGQQVTLSCSPISGHRSVSWYQQTPGQGLQFLFEYFSETQRNKGNFPGRFSGRQFSNSRSEMNVSTLELGDSALYLCASSSNRALGSNEQFFGPGTRLTVL.

A single count supports this clonotype. A junction boundary mismatches the germline segment, possibly from a read error. The V and J genes are TRBV11-3 and TRBJ1-1; D is perhaps TRBD1 (5 bases). CDR1 is SGHNT, CDR2 YENEEA, per germline. The CDR3 is made up of 13 amino acids. The CDR3 DNA reads as TGTGCCAGCAGCTTTGACAGAAACACTGTAGCTTTCTTT. Amino acids: CASSFDRNTVAFF.

As concerns this clonotype: Relative to the germline gene, one junction end is altered; a read error may explain this. This chain connects TRBV7-9 to TRBJ1-1; D is possibly TRBD1 (5 bases). Germline assignment: CDR1 SEHNR and CDR2 FQNEAQ (reference sequence). This CDR3 contains 13 residues. This CDR3 reads CASSFKGETEAFF. CDR3 nucleotide sequence: TGCGCCAGCAGCTTCAAAGGGGAAACTGAAGCTTTCTTT.

By proportion, this clonotype is medium-sized. V is TRBV7-2 and J is TRBJ2-7; either TRBD1 or TRBD2 may fit D (5 bases each). V was shortened by 5 bases and J by 7 bases, with 12 bases between the two germline ends. This CDR3 comprises 12 residues. Germline assignment: CDR1 SGHTA and CDR2 FQGNSA. The CDR3 DNA follows: TGTGCCAGCAGCAGGGACCCTAGGGAGCAGTACTTC. It translates to CASSRDPREQYF.

This clonotype was picked up many times. The rearrangement joins TRBV4-1 to TRBJ2-5; a weak D match, TRBD1 (6 bases). CDR1 and CDR2 (germline): MGHRA, YSYEKL. The CDR3 runs to 15 residues. V dropped 2 bases and J dropped 1 base, with 11 bases sitting between them. In DNA, the CDR3 is TGCGCCAGCAGCCAACGAGACAGGTTCCAAGAGACCCAGTACTTC. Translating gives CASSQRDRFQETQYF.

This clonotype was counted a few times. This chain connects TRBV6-5 to TRBJ1-1; D is perhaps TRBD1 (6 bases). V gave up 6 bases and J gave up 9 bases, with 23 bases separating them. The germline CDR1 and CDR2 sequences are MNHEY and SVGAGI. This CDR3 region has 15 residues. Here the CDR3 reads CASSERSGHPRKAFF. CDR3 DNA: TGTGCCAGCAGCGAACGATCGGGACATCCAAGGAAAGCTTTCTTT.

This clonotype was detected ten times or more. The chain couples TRBV7-2 to TRBJ2-1; no reliable D call. Germline CDR1 reads SGHTA; CDR2 reads FQGNSA. The V end was cut by 5 bases, the J end by 2 bases, with 19 bases between. This CDR3 is 17 amino acids long. CDR3 sequence (DNA): TGTGCCAGCAGCCACAAGGGCTATGATACAACCTACAATGAGCAGTTCTTC. This translates into CASSHKGYDTTYNEQFF.

The V call is TRBV5-1, the J call TRBJ2-2; 8 bases are shared with TRBD1. V was clipped by 8 bases and J by 1 base; unmatched bases: 1. This CDR3 comprises 13 residues. Germline lookup yields CDR1 SGHRS and CDR2 YFSETQ. The CDR3 loop is CASGTGNTGELFF. The CDR3 DNA follows: TGCGCCAGTGGGACAGGGAACACCGGGGAGCTGTTTTTT.

This clonotype was observed at least ten times. The chain couples TRBV20-1 to TRBJ1-5; 7 nucleotides line up with TRBD1. After removal of 1 base from V and 4 bases from J, the junction contained 4 bases not matched to a gene. The CDR3 loop spans 14 amino acids. From germline, CDR1 is DFQATT and CDR2 SNEGSKA (reference sequence). CDR3 nucleotides: TGCAGTGCTAGAGGGGAGGGGGCGAATCAGCCCCAGCATTTT. Translated, it gives CSARGEGANQPQHF.

As regards this clonotype: The junction departs from the called germline gene at one end, perhaps through a read error. This chain links TRBV7-2 with TRBJ2-2, with a weak D call TRBD2 (6 bases). In germline, CDR1 is SGHTA, CDR2 FQGNSA. The CDR3 has 17 amino acids. The chain's CDR3 is CASSARDLQSNTGELFF. In DNA, the CDR3 is TGTGCCAGCAGCGCACGGGACTTGCAATCGAATACCGGGGAGCTGTTTTTT. The full variable domain, with the rest looked up from reference TRBV7-2 and TRBJ2-2, is GAGVSQSPSNKVTEKGKDVELRCDPISGHTALYWYRQSLGQGLEFLIYFQGNSAPDKSGLPSDRFSAERTGGSVSTLTIQRTQQEDSAVYLCASSARDLQSNTGELFFGEGSRLTVL.

Concerning this clonotype itself: One junction end disagrees with the germline gene, perhaps due to a read error. The CDR3 bases are TGTGCCAGCAGTTTTTTCGGACAGGGGAGAGTTAGCGGGGAGCTGCTTTTT. Encoded protein: CASSFFGQGRVSGELLF. The J gene is TRBJ2-2, the V gene TRBV5-6, with D maybe TRBD1 (9 bases). Germline assignment: CDR1 SGHDT and CDR2 YYEEEE. This CDR3 has 17 residues.

This clonotype was recorded many times. This chain uses TRBV5-1 with TRBJ2-6; TRBD1 might be the D (6 bases). Germline V gene data show CDR1 as SGHRS and CDR2 as YFSETQ. The CDR3 has 18 amino acids. Trimming pared 2 bases from V and 0 bases from J, leaving 15 bases between. The CDR3 protein is CASSFISGADSGANVLTF. DNA of the CDR3: TGCGCCAGCAGCTTCATCTCAGGGGCCGACTCTGGGGCCAACGTCCTGACTTTC.

This clonotype occurred many times. The rearrangement joins TRBV20-1 to TRBJ1-2; D uncertain. The CDR3 is 12 residues long. Germline V gene data show CDR1 as DFQATT and CDR2 as SNEGSKA (reference sequence). V dropped 6 bases and J dropped 7 bases, with 15 bases sitting between them. The CDR3 region is CSATEHSFGYTF. The CDR3 region has the DNA TGCAGTGCCACCGAACACAGCTTTGGCTACACCTTC.

The chain combines TRBV7-2 with TRBJ2-5, with 9 bases aligning to TRBD2. J lost 5 bases, V lost 0 bases, and 13 bases had no gene match. Germline CDR1 SGHTA, CDR2 FQGNSA. The CDR3 has 18 amino acids. CDR3 nucleotide sequence: TGTGCCAGCAGCTTAGCGGCAGCGGGAGGACCGCAGGCGGAGACCCAGTACTTC. Protein sequence: CASSLAAAGGPQAETQYF.

Points on this clonotype: A read error is likely here: a far larger clone is one base away. The chain links TRBV12-3 or TRBV12-4 to TRBJ2-1; D is unclear. The CDR3 is 15 amino acids. The CDR3 here is CASGPRETIYNEQFF. CDR3 nucleotide sequence: TGTGCTAGTGGCCCCCGCGAGACCATTTACAATGAGCAGTTCTTC.

This clonotype was picked up many times. The chain has TRBV28 and TRBJ1-1, with D uncertain. Between the trimmed V and J ends, which lost 5 bases and 8 bases, there was a span of 9 bases. Germline-derived CDR1 and CDR2 are MDHEN and SYDVKM. CDR3 size: 11 residues. The CDR3 DNA reads as TGTGCCAGCAGTCGACTTGAAGAAGCTTTCTTT. Translation gives CASSRLEEAFF.

Ten or more counts support this clonotype. V gene TRBV18 combines with J gene TRBJ2-1; 10 bases align to TRBD2. Germline V lookup: CDR1 KGHSH, CDR2 LQKENI. The length of the CDR3 is 14 residues. J lost 7 bases, V lost 3 bases, and 3 bases had no gene match. The CDR3: CASSPKREGNEQFF. CDR3 nucleotides: TGTGCCAGCTCACCCAAGCGGGAGGGTAATGAGCAGTTCTTC.

This clonotype was seen more than once but under ten times. The chain has TRBV9 and TRBJ2-1; D is possibly TRBD2 (6 bases). Trimming cost V 3 bases and J 8 bases, with 15 bases left between them. The germline CDR1 and CDR2 sequences are SGDLS and YYNGEE. The CDR3 runs 14 residues. The CDR3 is CASSASGGMDEQFF. The CDR3 nucleotides read TGTGCCAGCAGCGCCTCTGGGGGGATGGATGAGCAGTTCTTC.

The sample holds a few counts of this clonotype. This sequence joins TRBV18 and TRBJ1-5, with D hard to call. The germline CDR1 and CDR2 sequences are KGHSH and LQKENI. The CDR3 consists of 14 residues. Between the trimmed V and J ends, which lost 2 bases and 12 bases, there was a span of 17 bases. The CDR3 DNA reads TGTGCCAGCTCACCAAAAGCTAGAGAGGCTTACCAGCATTTT. Its protein is CASSPKAREAYQHF.